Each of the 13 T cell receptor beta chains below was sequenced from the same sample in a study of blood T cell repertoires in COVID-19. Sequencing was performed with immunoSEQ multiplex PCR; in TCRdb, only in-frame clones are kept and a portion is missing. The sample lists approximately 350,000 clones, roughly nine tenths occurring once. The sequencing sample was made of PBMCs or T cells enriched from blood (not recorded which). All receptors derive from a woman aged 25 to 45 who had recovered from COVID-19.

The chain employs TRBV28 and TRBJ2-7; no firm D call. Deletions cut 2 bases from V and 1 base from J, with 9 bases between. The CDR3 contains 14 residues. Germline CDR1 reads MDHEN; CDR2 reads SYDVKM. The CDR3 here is CASSLVAGSYEQYF. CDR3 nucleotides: TGTGCCAGCAGTTTAGTAGCTGGTTCCTACGAGCAGTACTTC.

CDR3 bases: TGCGCCAGCAGCCCCCGGACAGGGGGAAGTGAAAAACTGTTTTTT. Residues: CASSPRTGGSEKLFF. The chain employs TRBV5-1 and TRBJ1-4; 10 bases are shared with TRBD1. The CDR3 extends over 15 amino acids. V shed 4 bases, J shed 7 bases, and the junction held 7 bases outside the gene matches. From germline, CDR1 is SGHRS and CDR2 YFSETQ.

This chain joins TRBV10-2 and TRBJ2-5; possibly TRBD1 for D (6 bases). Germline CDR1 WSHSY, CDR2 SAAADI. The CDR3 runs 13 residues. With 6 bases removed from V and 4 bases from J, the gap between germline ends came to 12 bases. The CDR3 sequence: CASRGTGRETQYF. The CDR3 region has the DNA TGCGCCAGCAGGGGAACAGGGAGAGAGACCCAGTACTTC.

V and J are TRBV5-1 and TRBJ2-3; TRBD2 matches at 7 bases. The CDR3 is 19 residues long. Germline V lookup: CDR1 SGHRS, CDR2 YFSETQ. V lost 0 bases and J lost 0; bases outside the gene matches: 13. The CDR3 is CASSLAEIAGLTSTDTQYF. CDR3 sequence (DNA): TGCGCCAGCAGCTTGGCTGAAATTGCGGGACTAACTAGCACAGATACGCAGTATTTT.

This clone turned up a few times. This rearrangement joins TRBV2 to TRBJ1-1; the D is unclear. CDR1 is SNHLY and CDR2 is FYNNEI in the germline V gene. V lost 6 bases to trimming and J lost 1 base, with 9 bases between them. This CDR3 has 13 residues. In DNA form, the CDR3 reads TGTGCCAGCAGCTCAGGCGAGAACACTGAAGCTTTCTTT. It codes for CASSSGENTEAFF.

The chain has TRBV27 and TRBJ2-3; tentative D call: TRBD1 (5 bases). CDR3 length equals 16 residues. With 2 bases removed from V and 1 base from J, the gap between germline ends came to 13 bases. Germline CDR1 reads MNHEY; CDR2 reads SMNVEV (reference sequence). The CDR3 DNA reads TGTGCCAGCAGTTTACAGGGTGGATTTGGCACAGATACGCAGTATTTT. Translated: CASSLQGGFGTDTQYF.

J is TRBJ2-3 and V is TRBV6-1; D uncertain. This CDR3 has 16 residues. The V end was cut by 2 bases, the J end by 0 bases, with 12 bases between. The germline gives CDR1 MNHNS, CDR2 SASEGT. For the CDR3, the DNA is TGTGCCAGCAGTGAATGGCTCTTATCTAGCACAGATACGCAGTATTTT. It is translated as CASSEWLLSSTDTQYF.

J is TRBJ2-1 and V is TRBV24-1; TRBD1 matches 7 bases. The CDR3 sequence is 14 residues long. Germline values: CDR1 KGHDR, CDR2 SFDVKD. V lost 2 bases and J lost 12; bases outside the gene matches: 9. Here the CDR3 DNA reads TGTGCCACCAGTGATTCGCACAGGGGTTTTGGGCAGTTCTTC. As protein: CATSDSHRGFGQFF.

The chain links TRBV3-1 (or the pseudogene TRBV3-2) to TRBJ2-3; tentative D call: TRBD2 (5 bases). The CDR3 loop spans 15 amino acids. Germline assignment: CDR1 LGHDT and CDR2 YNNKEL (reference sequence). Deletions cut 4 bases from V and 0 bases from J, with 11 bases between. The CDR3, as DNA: TGTGCCAGCAGCCGGAGCGCGGGCAGCACAGATACGCAGTATTTT. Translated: CASSRSAGSTDTQYF.

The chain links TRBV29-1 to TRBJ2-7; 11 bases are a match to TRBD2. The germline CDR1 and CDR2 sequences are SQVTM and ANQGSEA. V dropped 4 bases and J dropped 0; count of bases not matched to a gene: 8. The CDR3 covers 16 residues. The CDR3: CSVVTTSGASSYEQYF. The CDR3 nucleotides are TGCAGCGTTGTGACGACTAGCGGGGCCAGCTCCTACGAGCAGTACTTC.

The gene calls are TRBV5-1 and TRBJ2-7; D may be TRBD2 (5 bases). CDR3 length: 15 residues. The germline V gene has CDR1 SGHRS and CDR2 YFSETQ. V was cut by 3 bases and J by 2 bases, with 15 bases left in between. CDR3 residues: CASSYLEDSTYEQYF. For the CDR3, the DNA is TGCGCCAGCAGCTACCTCGAGGACTCTACCTACGAGCAGTACTTC.

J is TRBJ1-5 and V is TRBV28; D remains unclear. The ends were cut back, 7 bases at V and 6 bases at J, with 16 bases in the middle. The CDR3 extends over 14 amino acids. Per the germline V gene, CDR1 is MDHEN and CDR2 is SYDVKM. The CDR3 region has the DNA TGTGCCAGCACCCCGGAGGGTTCGGGTCAGCCCCAGCATTTT. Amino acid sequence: CASTPEGSGQPQHF. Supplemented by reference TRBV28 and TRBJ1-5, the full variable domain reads DVKVTQSSRYLVKRTGEKVFLECVQDMDHENMFWYRQDPGLGLRLIYFSYDVKMKEKGDIPEGYSVSREKKERFSLILESASTNQTSMYLCASTPEGSGQPQHFGDGTRLSIL.

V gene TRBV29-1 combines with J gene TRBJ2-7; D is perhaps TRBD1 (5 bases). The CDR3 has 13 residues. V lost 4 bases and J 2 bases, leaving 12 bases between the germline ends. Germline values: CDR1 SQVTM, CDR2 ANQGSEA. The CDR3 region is CSVARGAAYEQYF. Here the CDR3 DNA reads TGCAGCGTTGCCCGTGGGGCAGCCTACGAGCAGTACTTC.